This TCR beta chain was recovered during a study of T-cell reconstitution after alpha-beta-depleted transplantation in children. V shed 5 bases and J 3 bases; nucleotides not matched to a gene: 7. CDR1 is LGHDT, CDR2 YNNKEL, per germline (reference sequence). There are 14 residues in the CDR3. The TCRbeta library incorporated unique molecular identifiers. TCRdb used MiXCR to reprocess the PCR reads, holding one entry per CDR3 protein. The sample contains around 80,000 distinct CDR3 sequences, over 15% of which appear only once. Study-wide findings and caveats: Reportedly, alpha-beta T cells present about two months post-transplant originated from several hundred expanded clones of graft origin.

Concerning this clonotype: The antigen is unknown.

The sequence was collected from a male patient aged 2 to 9 who had a stem cell transplant for acute lymphoblastic leukemia, so the T cells may come from the graft donor. The rearrangement links TRBV3-1 to TRBJ2-7; 7 bases match TRBD2. Sequenced here: PBMCs, mostly from graft donor cells, sampled 360 days after TCRalphabeta/CD19-depleted stem cell transplant. The CDR3: CASSVLAGDYEQYF. CDR3 sequence (DNA): TGTGCCAGCAGCGTGCTGGCGGGAGACTACGAGCAGTACTTC.